The sequence of this TCR beta chain was determined in a study of blood T cell repertoires in COVID-19. The data were produced by immunoSEQ multiplex PCR, yet TCRdb's version contains in-frame clones alone and is incomplete. In the table there are more than 45,000 clones, around nine tenths of which are singletons. The CDR3 runs to 15 residues. Germline V lookup: CDR1 SGHTA, CDR2 FQGTGA. With 1 base clipped from V and 7 bases from J, the junction kept 3 bases outside the gene matches. Sequences were obtained from peripheral blood. This sequence originates from a man in his sixties with active or convalescent COVID-19. This chain joins TRBV7-3 and TRBJ2-1; 11 bases align to TRBD2. The CDR3 region is CASSLILAGVNEQFF. CDR3 coding DNA: TGTGCCAGCAGCTTAATACTAGCGGGGGTGAATGAGCAGTTCTTC.